The TCR beta chain under discussion was sequenced for a study of cytomegalovirus exposure and HLA in healthy donors. Study-wide points: When a later analysis was performed, an Asian-associated ancestry cluster reportedly had fewer N-insertions than the approximately 680-donor mean. Looking again later, the authors saw that most CMV-associated TCR beta chains seemed HLA-restricted. Presence/absence analyses assumed roughly uniform sequencing depth across donors.

This CDR3 region has 19 residues. Trimming removed 9 bases from V and 1 base from J, with 30 bases in between. Per germline, CDR1 LNHDA and CDR2 SQIVND (reference sequence). 13 Jbeta primers and 60 Vbeta primers were used for the PCR. TCRdb's table, derived via immunoSEQ multiplex PCR, lists solely in-frame clones and lacks some. The sample has around 150,000 clones, over 60% seen once. A note on this clone: Its target is unknown.

This receptor was obtained from a male donor in good health and CMV-seronegative. The chain combines TRBV19 with TRBJ1-1, with D possibly matching TRBD1 (6 bases). The source material was PBMCs. This CDR3 reads CASREPTPYRESRNTEAFF. Here the CDR3 DNA reads TGTGCCAGCCGAGAACCCACTCCCTACAGGGAGTCGAGGAACACTGAAGCTTTCTTT. The full variable domain, its missing parts supplied by reference TRBV19 and TRBJ1-1, is DGGITQSPKYLFRKEGQNVTLSCEQNLNHDAMYWYRQDPGQGLRLIYYSQIVNDFQKGDIAEGYSVSREKKESFPLTVTSAQKNPTAFYLCASREPTPYRESRNTEAFFGQGTRLTVV.